This TCR beta chain is from a study of CD8+ T cells in alopecia areata. Trimming cost V 6 bases and J 4 bases; bases outside gene matches: 8. The CDR3 is made up of 15 amino acids. Germline V gives CDR1 SNHLY, CDR2 FYNNEI. Specimens obtained from alopecia areata patients comprised lesional scalp punch biopsies and peripheral blood. cDNA serving as the sequencing template came from extracted, reverse transcribed RNA. Method: immunoSEQ multiplex PCR; TCRdb's copy keeps in-frame clones and lacks some. This sample has 200,000 to 250,000 clones; 50% to 65% occur once, and the top ten carry around 0.44%. Sequenced here: CD4+ T cells sorted from blood, sampled at week 0. The chain carries TRBV2 and TRBJ2-5; TRBD2 matches at 10 bases. The sequence was obtained from a human donor with alopecia areata. DNA for the CDR3: TGTGCCAGCAGGTTTAGCGGGAGGCCGTTAGAGACCCAGTACTTC. Translation: CASRFSGRPLETQYF. The full variable domain, its missing parts supplied by reference TRBV2 and TRBJ2-5, is EPEVTQTPSHQVTQMGQEVILRCVPISNHLYFYWYRQILGQKVEFLVSFYNNEISEKSEIFDDQFSVERPDGSNFTLKIRSTKLEDSAMYFCASRFSGRPLETQYFGPGTRLLVL.